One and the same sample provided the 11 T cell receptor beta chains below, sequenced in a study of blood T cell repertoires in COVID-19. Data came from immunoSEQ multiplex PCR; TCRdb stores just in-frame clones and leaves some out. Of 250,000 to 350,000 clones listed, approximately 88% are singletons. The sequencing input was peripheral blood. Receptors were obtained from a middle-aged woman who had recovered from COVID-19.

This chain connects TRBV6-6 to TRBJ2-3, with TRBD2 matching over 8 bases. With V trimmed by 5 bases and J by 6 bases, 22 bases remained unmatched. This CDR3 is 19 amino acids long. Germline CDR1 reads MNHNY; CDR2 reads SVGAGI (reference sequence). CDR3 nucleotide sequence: TGTGCCAGCAGTCCTTCCGGGGGGGGCCGGGGTTTGAGTGTGGATACGCAGTATTTT. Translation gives CASSPSGGGRGLSVDTQYF.

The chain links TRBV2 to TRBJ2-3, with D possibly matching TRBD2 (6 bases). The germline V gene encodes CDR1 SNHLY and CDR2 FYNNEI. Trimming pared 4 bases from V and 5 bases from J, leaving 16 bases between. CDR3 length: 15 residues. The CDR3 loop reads CASSAVLAREDTQYF. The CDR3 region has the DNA TGTGCCAGCAGTGCAGTACTAGCTAGGGAAGATACGCAGTATTTT.

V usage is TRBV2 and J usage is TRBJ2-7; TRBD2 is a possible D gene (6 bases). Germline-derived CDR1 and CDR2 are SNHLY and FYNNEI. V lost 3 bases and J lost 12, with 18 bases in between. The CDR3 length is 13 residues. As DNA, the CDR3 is TGTGCCAGCAGTGAGCGGGACTTTACGGAGGGGTACTTC. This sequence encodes CASSERDFTEGYF.

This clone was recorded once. CDR3 sequence (DNA): TGTGCCAGCAGCCAAGGCGATTGGAGCGGGTCTTACACCGGGGAGCTGTTTTTT. It specifies CASSQGDWSGSYTGELFF. The gene calls are TRBV3-1 (or the pseudogene TRBV3-2) and TRBJ2-2, with a weak D call TRBD2 (6 bases). CDR1 is LGHDT and CDR2 is YNNKEL in the germline V gene (reference sequence). V lost 1 base to trimming and J lost 3 bases, with 18 bases between them. This CDR3 has 18 residues.

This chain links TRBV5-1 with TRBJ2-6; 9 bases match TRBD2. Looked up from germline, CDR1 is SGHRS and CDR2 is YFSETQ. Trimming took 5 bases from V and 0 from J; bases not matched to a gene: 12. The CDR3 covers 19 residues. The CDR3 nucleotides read TGCGCCAGCAGTTCCGGCCCTAGCGGGGCCTTCTCTGGGGCCAACGTCCTGACTTTC. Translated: CASSSGPSGAFSGANVLTF.

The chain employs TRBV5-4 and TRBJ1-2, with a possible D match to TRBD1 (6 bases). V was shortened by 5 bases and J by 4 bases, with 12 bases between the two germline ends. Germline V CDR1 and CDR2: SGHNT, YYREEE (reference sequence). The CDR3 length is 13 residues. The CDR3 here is CASRPQGFYGYTF. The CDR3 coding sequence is TGTGCCAGCAGGCCGCAGGGGTTCTATGGCTACACCTTC.

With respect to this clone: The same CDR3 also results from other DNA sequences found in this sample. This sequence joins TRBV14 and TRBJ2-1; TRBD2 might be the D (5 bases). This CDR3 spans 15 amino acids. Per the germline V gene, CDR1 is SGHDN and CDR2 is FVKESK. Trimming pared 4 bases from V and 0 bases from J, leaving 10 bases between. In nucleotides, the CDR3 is TGTGCCAGCAGCCCCCGACTAAACTCCTACAATGAGCAGTTCTTC. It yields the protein CASSPRLNSYNEQFF.

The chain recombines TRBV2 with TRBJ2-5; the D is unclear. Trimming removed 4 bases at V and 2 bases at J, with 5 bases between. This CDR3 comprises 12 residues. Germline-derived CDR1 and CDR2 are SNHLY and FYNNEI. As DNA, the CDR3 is TGTGCCAGCAGTGTTAAACAAGAGACCCAGTACTTC. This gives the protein CASSVKQETQYF.

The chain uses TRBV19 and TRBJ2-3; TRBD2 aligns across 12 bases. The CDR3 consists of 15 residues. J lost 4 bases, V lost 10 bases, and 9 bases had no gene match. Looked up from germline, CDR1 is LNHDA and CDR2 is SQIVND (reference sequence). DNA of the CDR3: TGTGCCACCTCCCCTAGCGGGGGGGCGGCAGATACGCAGTATTTT. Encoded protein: CATSPSGGAADTQYF.

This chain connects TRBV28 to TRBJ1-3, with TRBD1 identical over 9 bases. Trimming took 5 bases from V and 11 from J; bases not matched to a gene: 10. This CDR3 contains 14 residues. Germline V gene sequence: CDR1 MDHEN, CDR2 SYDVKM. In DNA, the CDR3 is TGTGCCAGCAGTCACCCGGACAGGGGATCGGCCATATATTTT. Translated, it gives CASSHPDRGSAIYF.

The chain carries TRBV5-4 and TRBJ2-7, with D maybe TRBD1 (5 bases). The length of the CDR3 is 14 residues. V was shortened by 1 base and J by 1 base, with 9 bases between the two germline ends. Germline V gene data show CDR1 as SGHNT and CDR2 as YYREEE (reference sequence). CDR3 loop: CASSLMAGSYEQYF. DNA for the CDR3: TGTGCCAGCAGCTTGATGGCAGGGTCCTACGAGCAGTACTTC.